The rows below give T cell receptor beta chains drawn from one sample of a study of shared clonotypes between healthy human individuals. The table came from immunoSEQ multiplex PCR; TCRdb's copy has only in-frame clones and leaves some out. Among about 1 million clones listed, around 76% were seen once. The sequencing input was memory CD4+ T cells sorted from blood. These receptors came from a young man in good health. The CDR3 runs from the conserved cysteine through the conserved F or W. D genes are given only for firm matches. Part of the rows lack a size; the others show once, few, many or a class for expanded clones.

TGTGCCTGGAGCTCGGGGGCGGAGACCCAGTACTTC,CAWSSGAETQYF,-,TRBJ2-5,many,TRBV30
TGTGCCAGCAGTGGATTAAGGACAGCCGATTCACCCCTCCACTTT,CASSGLRTADSPLHF,-,TRBJ1-6,-,TRBV2
TGCGCCAGCAAAGCGGGGGAATACAATGAGCAGTTCTTC,CASKAGEYNEQFF,TRBD2,TRBJ2-1,-,TRBV10-2
TGTGCCAGCTCCGACACAGGGGGCAATCAGCCCCAGCATTTT,CASSDTGGNQPQHF,TRBD1,TRBJ1-5,-,TRBV18
TGTGCTAGCAGCTTAGAGGCGATGGGGGAGCTGTTTTTT,CASSLEAMGELFF,-,TRBJ2-2,once,TRBV7-7
TGTGCCAGTAGTAGAATGACAGGGACTATAAACTATGGCTACACCTTC,CASSRMTGTINYGYTF,TRBD1,TRBJ1-2,-,TRBV19
TGTGCCAGCAGTTTACGAGGAGGGTGGGGAGGGGAGACCCAGTACTTC,CASSLRGGWGGETQYF,TRBD2,TRBJ2-5,-,TRBV27
TGTGCCAGCAGCTTAGGCTTGGCCAAAAACATTCAGTACTTC,CASSLGLAKNIQYF,-,TRBJ2-4,-,TRBV7-9
TGTGCCAGCCGACTGGCGGGAGTCTCCTACGAGCAGTACTTC,CASRLAGVSYEQYF,TRBD2,TRBJ2-7,once,TRBV2
TGTGCCATCTGTCGGGACAGGGGAGACAATGAGCAGTTCTTC,CAICRDRGDNEQFF,TRBD1,TRBJ2-1,-,TRBV10-3
TGTGCCAGCAGAGGACAGGACCTGACCGGGGAGCTGTTTTTT,CASRGQDLTGELFF,TRBD1,TRBJ2-2,-,TRBV14
TGTGCCTGGAGTGCCCTGACAGGGTTCTCTGGAAACACCATATATTTT,CAWSALTGFSGNTIYF,TRBD1,TRBJ1-3,few,TRBV30
TGTGCCAGCAGTGAAATGGCCTCTCGGGCTGAAAAACTGTTTTTT,CASSEMASRAEKLFF,-,TRBJ1-4,-,TRBV6-1
TGTGCCAGCAGCTTCACAGGGGATCAGCCCCAGCATTTT,CASSFTGDQPQHF,TRBD1,TRBJ1-5,few,TRBV7-9
TGTGCCAGCAGCTTAGGGGGTGCGGGGGGAAACACCATATATTTT,CASSLGGAGGNTIYF,-,TRBJ1-3,-,TRBV7-2
TGTGCCAGCTCCCGGGACTTTGATGGGACCCAGTACTTC,CASSRDFDGTQYF,-,TRBJ2-5,-,TRBV18
TGTGCCAGCAGTGATCGAAATCAGGGGAACACTGAAGCTTTCTTT,CASSDRNQGNTEAFF,-,TRBJ1-1,few,TRBV25-1
TGTGCCAGCTCACCACCGTCGGGAGCCCCGGGGGAGACCCAGTACTTC,CASSPPSGAPGETQYF,-,TRBJ2-5,few,TRBV18
TGTGCCAGCAGTGAAAGTTCACCCCTCCACTTT,CASSESSPLHF,-,TRBJ1-6,few,TRBV6-1
TGTGCCAGCAGCTTAAGCGGGAGGGTGGGCAATGAGCAGTTCTTC,CASSLSGRVGNEQFF,TRBD2,TRBJ2-1,-,TRBV11-2
TGCGCCAGCAGCCAAGATTCAGGGGGAGTAGCCAAAAACATTCAGTACTTC,CASSQDSGGVAKNIQYF,TRBD1,TRBJ2-4,-,TRBV4-1
TGTGCCAGCAGTGTCACCTACGAGCAGTACTTC,CASSVTYEQYF,-,TRBJ2-7,many,TRBV2
TGTGCCAGCAGCCGGACAGGGTACACCGGGGAGCTGTTTTTT,CASSRTGYTGELFF,TRBD1,TRBJ2-2,-,TRBV6-1
TGTGCCAGTAGTATCGACATCGGGAATCAGCCCCAGCATTTT,CASSIDIGNQPQHF,-,TRBJ1-5,few,TRBV19
TGTGCCAGCAGCCCCTCGGAGGGTGACGGCTACACCTTC,CASSPSEGDGYTF,-,TRBJ1-2,-,TRBV7-2
TGTGCCAGCTCACCAGGGGACCCGGAAGGGGAGACCCAGTACTTC,CASSPGDPEGETQYF,-,TRBJ2-5,-,TRBV18
TGTGCTAGTGGTTTGGTTCCCTCCAGGGTACTGGTTGGAAACACCATATATTTT,CASGLVPSRVLVGNTIYF,-,TRBJ1-3,-,TRBV12-5
TGCGCCAGCAGTGATGGCGGGGGGGATACGGCCCAGTACTTC,CASSDGGGDTAQYF,TRBD2,TRBJ2-5,few,TRBV10-1
TGTGCCAGCAGGACGGGGCAGAGCTCCTACAATGAGCAGTTCTTC,CASRTGQSSYNEQFF,-,TRBJ2-1,-,TRBV11-2
TGCGCCAGCAGCTGGGGACTGGACTCTGGGGCCAACGTCCTGGCTTTC,CASSWGLDSGANVLAF,-,TRBJ2-6,-,TRBV5-1
TGCGCCAGCAGTTACGGACAGGACCGAGAGACCCAGTACTTC,CASSYGQDRETQYF,TRBD1,TRBJ2-5,-,TRBV5-1
TGTGCCAGCAGTTCTGGGGGGGTGAAGAATTTATACTCCTACAATGAGCAGTTCTTC,CASSSGGVKNLYSYNEQFF,TRBD2,TRBJ2-1,-,TRBV28
TGTGCCAGCTTAACCGGGACAGCGAACACCGGGGAGCTGTTTTTT,CASLTGTANTGELFF,TRBD1,TRBJ2-2,-,TRBV18
TGCGCCAGCAGTGAGGCAGGGGTAGGGAATTCACCCCTCCACTTT,CASSEAGVGNSPLHF,-,TRBJ1-6,-,TRBV10-2
TGTGCCAGCTCACCACCGGCTCGGGGTCCCGGGGAGCTGTTTTTT,CASSPPARGPGELFF,-,TRBJ2-2,-,TRBV18
TGTGCCAGCAGCTCGGACAGGGCCACTGAAGCTTTCTTT,CASSSDRATEAFF,TRBD1,TRBJ1-1,-,TRBV7-3
TGTGCCAGCAGTGTGGTCATGAGTGGGACAGGGTATGGCTACACCTTC,CASSVVMSGTGYGYTF,TRBD1,TRBJ1-2,-,TRBV6-1
TGTGCCAGCAGCCAAAACCTTGGGGGGTCCGACAACGCTGGAAACACCATATATTTT,CASSQNLGGSDNAGNTIYF,-,TRBJ1-3,-,TRBV4-2
TGTGCCAGCACCAACGACAGGGCCACTGAAGCTTTCTTT,CASTNDRATEAFF,TRBD1,TRBJ1-1,few,TRBV25-1
TGCGCCAGCAGTCAAGTCCCGGGACTGATCTGCCACGAGCAGTACTTC,CASSQVPGLICHEQYF,-,TRBJ2-7,-,TRBV23-1
TGCAGCTCCTTGTCGGCCAAGGGGTATGAAGCTTTCTTT,CSSLSAKGYEAFF,-,TRBJ1-1,-,TRBV29-1
TGTGCCATCAGTGGGGGACTAGGAAGGGGGATTTACGAGCAGTACTTC,CAISGGLGRGIYEQYF,TRBD2,TRBJ2-7,-,TRBV10-3
TGTGCCAGCAGCTCCTTAGGACGGGGGCGAGCTGAAGATACGCAGTATTTT,CASSSLGRGRAEDTQYF,-,TRBJ2-3,-,TRBV7-2
TGTGCCAGCTCACCACCGGCAGGGGGAATGAACACTGAAGCTTTCTTT,CASSPPAGGMNTEAFF,TRBD1,TRBJ1-1,-,TRBV18
TGTGCCAGCAGTTCCACGGGCGGGGGCAATCAGCCCCAGCATTTT,CASSSTGGGNQPQHF,-,TRBJ1-5,-,TRBV6-5
TGTGCCAGCAGCGTAGCCGGCCATCCCTACAATGAGCAGTTCTTC,CASSVAGHPYNEQFF,-,TRBJ2-1,-,TRBV9
TGTGCCAGCAGCTTAAACAGAGCCAATTCACCCCTCCACTTT,CASSLNRANSPLHF,-,TRBJ1-6,-,TRBV7-2
TGTGCCAGCAGTGACTCTGGGACAGGGCCCATCTATGGCTACACCTTC,CASSDSGTGPIYGYTF,TRBD1,TRBJ1-2,-,TRBV6-4
TGTGCCAGTAGTTCTAGCGGGAACCACGAGCAGTACTTC,CASSSSGNHEQYF,TRBD2,TRBJ2-7,-,TRBV19
TGTGCCAGCAGCCAGACAGGGTTTAGGAAGACTGAAGCTTTCTTT,CASSQTGFRKTEAFF,TRBD1,TRBJ1-1,-,TRBV7-2
TGTGCCAGCAGCAGTGGACAGGGCCATCAGCCCCAGCATTTT,CASSSGQGHQPQHF,TRBD1,TRBJ1-5,once,TRBV5-5
TGTGCCAGCTCATCGACTAACACTGAAGCTTTCTTT,CASSSTNTEAFF,-,TRBJ1-1,few,TRBV18
TGTGCCAGCAGCTGGAGTGGGGGGTCCGAGACCCAGTACTTC,CASSWSGGSETQYF,-,TRBJ2-5,-,TRBV7-3
TGTGCCAGCAGTGACCGACTAGCGGAGATCTACGAGCAGTACTTC,CASSDRLAEIYEQYF,TRBD2,TRBJ2-7,many,TRBV2